Listed below are T cell receptor beta chains from one sample, sequenced in a study of PD-L1 blockade in urothelial cancer. The method was immunoSEQ multiplex PCR; TCRdb's version includes in-frame clones alone and lacks a portion of them. The data show 90,000 to 120,000 clones, 70% to 85% seen once. The material sequenced was PBMCs, taken around atezolizumab (anti-PD-L1) treatment. Receptors originate from a man in his fifties or sixties with urothelial cancer. Each CDR3 is given with its conserved first and last residue. Each record gives: J gene, clone size, V gene, D gene, CDR3 DNA, CDR3 protein. D genes are given only for firm matches. Clone size is shown for a subset of rows, as once, few, many or a class of expanded clone.

J: TRBJ2-2; size: many; V: TRBV28; D: .; DNA: TGTGCCAGCAGAGGACAGAACACCGGGGAGCTGTTTTTT; CDR3: CASRGQNTGELFF
J: TRBJ2-7; size: .; V: TRBV28; D: TRBD1; DNA: TGTGCCAGCAGGACCGGACAGGAGAGCTCCTACGAGCAGTACTTC; CDR3: CASRTGQESSYEQYF
J: TRBJ1-2; size: few; V: TRBV13; D: .; DNA: TGTGCCAGCAGCTTAGAGGGGGACGGCTATGGCTACACCTTC; CDR3: CASSLEGDGYGYTF
J: TRBJ1-4; size: .; V: TRBV11-2; D: .; DNA: TGTGCCAGCAGCTTAGCCCGGACTGGTAATGAAAAACTGTTTTTT; CDR3: CASSLARTGNEKLFF
J: TRBJ2-5; size: once; V: TRBV7-2; D: .; DNA: TGTGCCAGCAGCTTAGTGGCAGGAAGGGAGACCCAGTACTTC; CDR3: CASSLVAGRETQYF
J: TRBJ1-5; size: .; V: TRBV6-5; D: .; DNA: TGTGCCAGCAGTTTGGACGGGGATCAGCCCCAGCATTTT; CDR3: CASSLDGDQPQHF
J: TRBJ2-6; size: .; V: TRBV18; D: TRBD1; DNA: TGTGCCAGCTCACCGAGGACAGGGGCGGGCTCTGGGGCCAACGTCCTGACTTTC; CDR3: CASSPRTGAGSGANVLTF
J: TRBJ1-5; size: .; V: TRBV2; D: .; DNA: TGTGCCAGCAGTCTTCTCAGACTGAGCAATCAGCCCCAGCATTTT; CDR3: CASSLLRLSNQPQHF
J: TRBJ2-1; size: .; V: TRBV14; D: TRBD2; DNA: TGTGCCAGCAGCCAGCTGGGGGGAGCGGGAGTAGGGCTGAGTGAGCAGTTCTTC; CDR3: CASSQLGGAGVGLSEQFF
J: TRBJ2-1; size: .; V: TRBV6-4; D: TRBD2; DNA: TGTGCCAGCAGTGAATCCGCTAGCGGCTCCTACAATGAGCAGTTCTTC; CDR3: CASSESASGSYNEQFF
J: TRBJ1-2; size: .; V: TRBV16; D: TRBD1; DNA: TGTGCCAGCAGCCAATCTACAGGACAGGGGGCCGGCTACACCTTC; CDR3: CASSQSTGQGAGYTF
J: TRBJ2-5; size: .; V: TRBV19; D: TRBD1; DNA: TGTGCCAGTAGTCGTCGAAGGGACAGGGGGCTATGGGAGACCCAGTACTTC; CDR3: CASSRRRDRGLWETQYF
J: TRBJ2-3; size: .; V: TRBV19; D: TRBD2; DNA: TGTGCCACCGGACTAGCGGGAGGGCCGAGGGATACGCAGTATTTT; CDR3: CATGLAGGPRDTQYF
J: TRBJ2-1; size: .; V: TRBV28; D: .; DNA: TGTGCCAGCGGGAGGTCCGGGGGTGAGCAGTTCTTC; CDR3: CASGRSGGEQFF
J: TRBJ1-1; size: .; V: TRBV18; D: TRBD1; DNA: TGTGCCAGCTCACCGTCCGGACAGGGATTGGGGAACACTGAAGCTTTCTTT; CDR3: CASSPSGQGLGNTEAFF
J: TRBJ1-4; size: .; V: TRBV6-5; D: .; DNA: TGTGCCAGCAGTTACTCCGGGAATGAAAAACTGTTTTTT; CDR3: CASSYSGNEKLFF
J: TRBJ1-6; size: .; V: TRBV19; D: .; DNA: TGTGCCAGCCAGTCGGGAACCTATAATTCACCCCTCCACTTT; CDR3: CASQSGTYNSPLHF
J: TRBJ1-5; size: few; V: TRBV10-3; D: .; DNA: TGTGCCATCAGTGAGTCGACAGATCAGCCCCAGCATTTT; CDR3: CAISESTDQPQHF
J: TRBJ1-1; size: .; V: TRBV7-3; D: TRBD1; DNA: TGTGCCAGCAGCTTAAGGGCAGGGGGCGCATACACTGAAGCTTTCTTT; CDR3: CASSLRAGGAYTEAFF
J: TRBJ1-5; size: .; V: TRBV10-3; D: TRBD1; DNA: TGTGCCATCAGGGCCTCCGGACAGGGGAATCAGCCCCAGCATTTT; CDR3: CAIRASGQGNQPQHF
J: TRBJ2-1; size: once; V: TRBV9; D: TRBD2; DNA: TGTGCCAGCAGCCCACAGGGCTCTAGCGGGAGCTATGAGCAGTTCTTC; CDR3: CASSPQGSSGSYEQFF
J: TRBJ2-5; size: .; V: TRBV27; D: TRBD1; DNA: TGTGCCAGCAGTTTATTCTGGGACAGGGAAGAGACCCAGTACTTC; CDR3: CASSLFWDREETQYF
J: TRBJ1-1; size: .; V: TRBV5-1; D: TRBD1; DNA: TGCGCCAGCAGCCTACAGGGGGGTGGAACTGAAGCTTTCTTT; CDR3: CASSLQGGGTEAFF
J: TRBJ2-7; size: .; V: TRBV7-8; D: .; DNA: TGTGCCAGCAGCCACGGACAGACCTACGAGCAGTACTTC; CDR3: CASSHGQTYEQYF
J: TRBJ2-7; size: .; V: TRBV30; D: .; DNA: TGTGCCTGGAGTCTAGAGGGAAGAGGCGAGCAGTACTTC; CDR3: CAWSLEGRGEQYF
J: TRBJ2-7; size: .; V: TRBV9; D: TRBD1; DNA: TGTGCCAGCAGCCCGAGACAGGGGATGAGCGCCTACGAGCAGTACTTC; CDR3: CASSPRQGMSAYEQYF
J: TRBJ2-1; size: .; V: TRBV11-3; D: TRBD2; DNA: TGTGCCAGCAGCATCGGACTAGCGGGAGGGTTGGATGAGCAGTTCTTC; CDR3: CASSIGLAGGLDEQFF
J: TRBJ2-1; size: .; V: TRBV9; D: TRBD2; DNA: TGTGCCAGCAGCGTAGCTCCTAGCGGAAGCTCCTACAATGAGCAGTTCTTC; CDR3: CASSVAPSGSSYNEQFF
J: TRBJ2-7; size: .; V: TRBV28; D: .; DNA: TGTGCCAGCAGTTTATCGGGCTACGAGCAGTACTTC; CDR3: CASSLSGYEQYF
J: TRBJ1-4; size: .; V: TRBV23-1; D: .; DNA: TGCGCCAGCAGTCAACAGGCCCCTAATGAAAAACTGTTTTTT; CDR3: CASSQQAPNEKLFF
J: TRBJ1-5; size: .; V: TRBV5-6; D: .; DNA: TGTGCCAGCAGCTGGGGTACACAGGGTTTGGAGCCCCAGCATTTT; CDR3: CASSWGTQGLEPQHF
J: TRBJ2-7; size: .; V: TRBV28; D: TRBD2; DNA: TGTGCCAGCAGTTTAGTGGGACTAGCGGTCTACGAGCAGTACTTC; CDR3: CASSLVGLAVYEQYF
J: TRBJ2-3; size: .; V: TRBV15; D: TRBD1; DNA: TGTGCCACCAGCCGTCCGGGACAGGGAGCAGATACGCAGTATTTT; CDR3: CATSRPGQGADTQYF
J: TRBJ2-7; size: few; V: TRBV5-5; D: TRBD2; DNA: TGTGCCAGCACACAGAGCCTAGCGGAGATATACTACGAGCAGTACTTC; CDR3: CASTQSLAEIYYEQYF
J: TRBJ2-3; size: few; V: TRBV6-1; D: TRBD2; DNA: TGTGCCAGCGCAGGACTAGCGACAGATACGCAGTATTTT; CDR3: CASAGLATDTQYF
J: TRBJ2-5; size: .; V: TRBV5-1; D: TRBD2; DNA: TGCGCCAGCAAACCATATACTAGCGGAGACCGTCAAGAGACCCAGTACTTC; CDR3: CASKPYTSGDRQETQYF
J: TRBJ2-7; size: .; V: TRBV6-1; D: .; DNA: TGTGCCAGCAGTGAAGCCGGTCCCGTATCCGTGCAGTACTTC; CDR3: CASSEAGPVSVQYF
J: TRBJ2-1; size: .; V: TRBV5-5; D: .; DNA: TGTGCCAGCAGCTTGAGACTAGACTCCTACAATGAGCAGTTCTTC; CDR3: CASSLRLDSYNEQFF
J: TRBJ2-1; size: .; V: TRBV19; D: TRBD2; DNA: TGTGCCAGTAGTATCAGTAGCGGGGCCTACAATGAGCAGTTCTTC; CDR3: CASSISSGAYNEQFF
J: TRBJ2-4; size: .; V: TRBV27; D: TRBD1; DNA: TGTGCCAGCAGTCTCTACCCAGGGGGTTTTTACATTCAGTACTTC; CDR3: CASSLYPGGFYIQYF
J: TRBJ2-1; size: once; V: TRBV7-9; D: TRBD2; DNA: TGTGCCAGCAGCTTGGGGCTAGCGGGAGAGATCGGTGGCTATGAGCAGTTCTTC; CDR3: CASSLGLAGEIGGYEQFF
J: TRBJ2-1; size: .; V: TRBV7-9; D: TRBD2; DNA: TGTGCCAGCACCAAAAGGGGGACTAGCGGGAACGATGAGCAGTTCTTC; CDR3: CASTKRGTSGNDEQFF
J: TRBJ2-7; size: .; V: TRBV6-5; D: .; DNA: TGTGCCAGCAGTTCACCTGGCAGAAGTTCCTACGAGCAGTACTTC; CDR3: CASSSPGRSSYEQYF
J: TRBJ1-4; size: once; V: TRBV5-1; D: .; DNA: TGCGCCAGCAGCACCGGACAGCCGTCCGCTAATGAAAAACTGTTTTTT; CDR3: CASSTGQPSANEKLFF
J: TRBJ2-7; size: .; V: TRBV5-6; D: .; DNA: TGTGCCAGCAGCTTATCGGGTTTTCTAAACGAGCAGTACTTC; CDR3: CASSLSGFLNEQYF
J: TRBJ1-1; size: .; V: TRBV6-1; D: .; DNA: TGTGCCAGCAGCAGGGTCGGGAACACTGAAGCTTTCTTT; CDR3: CASSRVGNTEAFF
J: TRBJ1-1; size: .; V: TRBV7-9; D: TRBD1; DNA: TGTGCCAGCAGCCAGACAGGGAGCAACACTGAAGCTTTCTTT; CDR3: CASSQTGSNTEAFF
J: TRBJ2-3; size: .; V: TRBV10-3; D: .; DNA: TGTGCCATCGCCGGGAGCACAGATACGCAGTATTTT; CDR3: CAIAGSTDTQYF
J: TRBJ1-6; size: .; V: TRBV21-1; D: .; DNA: TGTGCCAGCAGCAAAGATCAGGGGCACTCCTATAATTCACCCCTCCACTTT; CDR3: CASSKDQGHSYNSPLHF
J: TRBJ2-5; size: .; V: TRBV11-2; D: .; DNA: TGTGCCAGCAGCTTAGGAGTCCCCACCCAAGAGACCCAGTACTTC; CDR3: CASSLGVPTQETQYF
J: TRBJ2-3; size: .; V: TRBV18; D: TRBD2; DNA: TGTGCCAGCTCGGGACTAGCGGGAGGGCCAGGCACAGATACGCAGTATTTT; CDR3: CASSGLAGGPGTDTQYF
J: TRBJ2-1; size: .; V: TRBV9; D: TRBD2; DNA: TGTGCCAGCAGCGCCGGGACTAGCGGGAGAAGCTCCTACAATGAGCAGTTCTTC; CDR3: CASSAGTSGRSSYNEQFF
J: TRBJ2-4; size: .; V: TRBV28; D: .; DNA: TGTGCCAGCAGAGCAGAGGAAATGGTAGCGATGAACATTCAGTACTTC; CDR3: CASRAEEMVAMNIQYF
J: TRBJ2-5; size: .; V: TRBV5-1; D: TRBD2; DNA: TGCGCCAGCAGCGAACCTAGCGGGGGGGGTTCAGAGACCCAGTACTTC; CDR3: CASSEPSGGGSETQYF
J: TRBJ2-3; size: .; V: TRBV2; D: .; DNA: TGTGCCAGCAGTGATCAGGACTACTCCTACACAGATACGCAGTATTTT; CDR3: CASSDQDYSYTDTQYF
J: TRBJ1-3; size: .; V: TRBV10-3; D: .; DNA: TGTGCCATCACTAATGGAAACACCATATATTTT; CDR3: CAITNGNTIYF
J: TRBJ2-7; size: .; V: TRBV7-9; D: .; DNA: TGTGCCAGCAGCCATATCGGACAGCCAAACTCCTACGAGCAGTACTTC; CDR3: CASSHIGQPNSYEQYF
J: TRBJ1-4; size: .; V: TRBV25-1; D: .; DNA: TGTGCCAGCAGTGAATGGGGCCGAACTAATGAAAAACTGTTTTTT; CDR3: CASSEWGRTNEKLFF
J: TRBJ1-1; size: few; V: TRBV29-1; D: TRBD1; DNA: TGCAGCGTTACCATTTCAGGGGGCGGCCAAAAAGCTTTCTTT; CDR3: CSVTISGGGQKAFF
J: TRBJ2-1; size: .; V: TRBV5-4; D: .; DNA: TGTGCCAGCAGCGGACAGCGGGGTTACAATGAGCAGTTCTTC; CDR3: CASSGQRGYNEQFF